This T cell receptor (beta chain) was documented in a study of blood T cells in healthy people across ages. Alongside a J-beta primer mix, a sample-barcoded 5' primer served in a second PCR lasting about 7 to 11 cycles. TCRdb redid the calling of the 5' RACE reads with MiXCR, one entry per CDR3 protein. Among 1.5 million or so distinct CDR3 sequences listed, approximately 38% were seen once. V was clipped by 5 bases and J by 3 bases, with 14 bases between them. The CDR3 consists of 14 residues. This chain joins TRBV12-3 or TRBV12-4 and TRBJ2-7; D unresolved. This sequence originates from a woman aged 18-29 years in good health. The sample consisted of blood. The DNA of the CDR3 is TGTGCCAGCAGTCATCGACGGTCCAGCTACGAGCAGTACTTC. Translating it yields CASSHRRSSYEQYF.